The 12 T cell receptor beta chains listed next were all sequenced from one sample in a study of blood T cell repertoires in COVID-19. Profiling relied on immunoSEQ multiplex PCR, and the TCRdb table lists in-frame clones only, not all of them. The sample carries tens of thousands of clones, roughly four fifths recorded once. The sequencing sample was made of peripheral blood. These receptors all stem from a woman aged 55 to 70 with acute or convalescent COVID-19.

The rearrangement joins TRBV7-9 to TRBJ1-3; D ambiguous. The germline gives CDR1 SEHNR, CDR2 FQNEAQ (reference sequence). V gave up 4 bases and J gave up 4 bases, with 14 bases separating them. This CDR3 contains 15 residues. The CDR3 reads CASSYISGSGNTIYF. The CDR3 DNA follows: TGTGCCAGCAGCTACATCTCAGGATCGGGAAACACCATATATTTT.

This chain links TRBV2 with TRBJ2-2; 8 bases fit TRBD2. CDR3 length: 15 residues. Germline CDR1 reads SNHLY; CDR2 reads FYNNEI. V lost 2 bases and J lost 6; bases outside the gene matches: 5. DNA for the CDR3: TGTGCCAGCAGTGAAAGCGGGAGTGTCTCCGGGGAGCTGTTTTTT. It yields the protein CASSESGSVSGELFF.

V is TRBV6-1 and J is TRBJ1-2, with a possible D match to TRBD1 (5 bases). Trimming cost V 2 bases and J 4 bases, with 14 bases left between them. This CDR3 is 15 amino acids long. Per germline, CDR1 MNHNS and CDR2 SASEGT. The DNA for the CDR3 is TGTGCCAGCAGTGAATCCGTGGGGCACGGCTATGGCTACACCTTC. Translating it yields CASSESVGHGYGYTF.

This chain joins TRBV28 and TRBJ1-1; 8 positions match TRBD1. The junction had 12 bases not matched to a gene; V was cut back by 6 bases and J by 3 bases. This CDR3 has 16 amino acids. Per the germline V gene, CDR1 is MDHEN and CDR2 is SYDVKM. The CDR3 loop is CASRPDRGPVDTEAFF. CDR3 nucleotide sequence: TGTGCCAGCAGACCTGACAGGGGCCCTGTGGACACTGAAGCTTTCTTT.

This chain links TRBV14 with TRBJ2-2; perhaps TRBD2 as D (5 bases). Trimming stripped 0 bases from V and 5 bases from J, with 10 bases between. The CDR3 covers 15 residues. Germline V gene lookup returns CDR1 SGHDN and CDR2 FVKESK. In nucleotides, the CDR3 is TGTGCCAGCAGCCAAGATGTGGGAGTGACCGGGGAGCTGTTTTTT. The encoded protein is CASSQDVGVTGELFF.

This clone qualifies as medium-sized. V usage is TRBV7-8 and J usage is TRBJ1-3; D perhaps matches TRBD1 (6 bases). The CDR3 length is 14 residues. Germline CDR1 and CDR2: SGHVS and FQNEAQ. Trimming removed 1 base from V and 9 bases from J, with 13 bases in between. The CDR3 DNA reads TGTGCCAGCAGCTTAGGGGACAACCGGGGCACCATATATTTT. It codes for CASSLGDNRGTIYF.

The rearrangement joins TRBV28 to TRBJ2-7; D perhaps matches TRBD2 (6 bases). In germline, CDR1 is MDHEN, CDR2 SYDVKM. Trimming took 8 bases from V and 4 from J, leaving 15 bases between them. The CDR3 length is 13 residues. CDR3: CASGGTPLYEQYF. The CDR3 DNA follows: TGTGCCAGCGGCGGGACCCCACTATACGAGCAGTACTTC.

The rearrangement joins TRBV20-1 to TRBJ1-3; unclear D gene. The ends were cut back, 3 bases at V and 0 bases at J, with 15 bases in the middle. Germline CDR1 is DFQATT and CDR2 is SNEGSKA (reference sequence). The CDR3 has 16 amino acids. The CDR3 DNA reads as TGCAGTGCTAGTCTGCCCGGTGGGAGCTCTGGAAACACCATATATTTT. Translation: CSASLPGGSSGNTIYF.

The CDR3: CASSPAGSVHEQYF. The CDR3 nucleotides are TGTGCCAGCAGTCCCGCGGGAAGTGTGCACGAGCAGTACTTC. V is TRBV6-1 and J is TRBJ2-7, with D perhaps TRBD2 (6 bases). Trimming shortened V by 5 bases and J by 5 bases, and 16 bases separated the two germline ends. Germline loops: CDR1 MNHNS, CDR2 SASEGT. This CDR3 contains 14 residues.

This chain joins TRBV5-6 and TRBJ2-7; 9 positions match TRBD2. The J segment lost 7 bases and the V segment lost 3 bases, leaving 14 bases of the junction unmatched. This CDR3 contains 16 residues. CDR1 is SGHDT, CDR2 YYEEEE, per germline. The CDR3 region has the DNA TGTGCCAGCAGCTACGAACTCCTAGCGGGATTCAATGAGCAGTACTTC. It specifies CASSYELLAGFNEQYF.

This chain connects TRBV19 to TRBJ1-3; D call uncertain. Between the trimmed V and J ends, which lost 10 bases and 0 bases, there was a span of 13 bases. This CDR3 has 14 amino acids. Germline V gives CDR1 LNHDA, CDR2 SQIVND (reference sequence). This chain's CDR3 is CATATYVSGNTIYF. The DNA of the CDR3 is TGTGCCACCGCAACCTATGTCTCTGGAAACACCATATATTTT.

The rearrangement uses TRBV6-5 and TRBJ2-1; a weak D match, TRBD2 (7 bases). The germline V gene encodes CDR1 MNHEY and CDR2 SVGAGI. V was cut by 6 bases and J by 8 bases, with 20 bases left in between. This CDR3 has 15 amino acids. The CDR3 region is CASRGSGGGEHEQFF. The CDR3 DNA reads as TGTGCCAGCAGAGGCTCGGGGGGCGGGGAGCATGAGCAGTTCTTC.